Shown below are 32 T cell receptor beta chains from a single sample sequenced in a study of cytomegalovirus exposure and HLA in healthy donors. PCR employed 60 Vbeta and 13 Jbeta primers. Clones were sequenced by immunoSEQ multiplex PCR, and TCRdb holds only the in-frame ones, with some missing. The table lists about 160,000 clones, roughly 80% of them singletons. The material sequenced was PBMCs. The receptors stem from a male donor in good health and CMV-seropositive.

V usage is TRBV19 and J usage is TRBJ2-7; 13 nucleotides match TRBD2. J was trimmed by 7 bases and V by 1 base; bases with no gene match: 4. CDR1 and CDR2 from the germline V gene are LNHDA and SQIVND (reference sequence). This CDR3 has 15 residues. CDR3 loop: CASSIGTSGGAEQYF. CDR3 bases: TGTGCCAGTAGTATAGGGACTAGCGGGGGCGCTGAGCAGTACTTC.

The chain has TRBV27 and TRBJ1-2, with D possibly being TRBD1 (6 bases). The V end was cut by 0 bases, the J end by 8 bases, with 16 bases between. CDR1 is MNHEY, CDR2 SMNVEV, per germline (reference sequence). The CDR3 runs 15 residues. The CDR3: CASSLSIRGAGGYTF. CDR3 sequence (DNA): TGTGCCAGCAGTTTATCGATCAGGGGCGCAGGGGGCTACACCTTC.

The chain links TRBV7-2 to TRBJ1-2; a possible D gene is TRBD1 (5 bases). V was pared by 6 bases and J by 8 bases, with 16 bases between. The length of the CDR3 is 13 residues. CDR1 and CDR2 from the germline V gene are SGHTA and FQGNSA. CDR3 DNA: TGTGCCAGCAGTTCCCTCACAAGGACAGGCTACACCTTC. This gives the protein CASSSLTRTGYTF. Using reference TRBV7-2 and TRBJ1-2 for the parts outside the CDR3, the full variable domain is GAGVSQSPSNKVTEKGKDVELRCDPISGHTALYWYRQSLGQGLEFLIYFQGNSAPDKSGLPSDRFSAERTGGSVSTLTIQRTQQEDSAVYLCASSSLTRTGYTFGSGTRLTVV.

The V gene is TRBV27, the J gene TRBJ1-5; D remains ambiguous. Germline loops: CDR1 MNHEY, CDR2 SMNVEV (reference sequence). Trimming removed 7 bases at V and 6 bases at J, with 7 bases between. The CDR3 consists of 11 residues. CDR3 region: CASTYSQPQHF. The DNA of the CDR3 is TGTGCCAGCACCTACAGTCAGCCCCAGCATTTT.

The V gene is TRBV2, the J gene TRBJ2-5, with 7 positions matching TRBD1. Germline V gene sequence: CDR1 SNHLY, CDR2 FYNNEI. The CDR3 totals 12 residues. V was clipped by 10 bases and J by 2 bases; unmatched bases: 4. This CDR3 is CATTGQQETQYF. The CDR3 bases are TGTGCCACTACGGGACAGCAAGAGACCCAGTACTTC.

The chain is built from TRBV18 and TRBJ1-1, with D unclear. Trimming took off 4 bases at V and 0 bases at J, with 6 bases between the two ends. Germline V gene data show CDR1 as KGHSH and CDR2 as LQKENI. The CDR3 runs to 13 residues. The CDR3 bases are TGTGCCAGCTCACACGGTATGAACACTGAAGCTTTCTTT. It translates to CASSHGMNTEAFF.

CDR3 in amino acids: CASSLGQGLLEQYF. CDR3 coding DNA: TGTGCCAGTAGCCTAGGTCAGGGTCTCCTCGAGCAGTACTTC. The V gene is TRBV19, the J gene TRBJ2-7; D might be TRBD1 (5 bases). The CDR3 covers 14 residues. The germline gives CDR1 LNHDA, CDR2 SQIVND (reference sequence). V was clipped by 6 bases and J by 6 bases, with 18 bases between them.

J is TRBJ2-5 and V is TRBV7-2; 13 bases fit TRBD2. CDR1 and CDR2 (germline): SGHTA, FQGNSA. The ends lost 1 base at V and 2 bases at J; junction bases unmatched: 1. The CDR3 is made up of 16 amino acids. This CDR3 reads CASSLGLAGGQETQYF. The CDR3 DNA reads TGTGCCAGCAGCTTAGGACTAGCGGGGGGACAAGAGACCCAGTACTTC.

J is TRBJ1-2 and V is TRBV27, with a possible D match to TRBD1 (6 bases). Trimming left V 4 bases short and J 4 bases short, with 16 bases between. CDR1 is MNHEY, CDR2 SMNVEV, per germline (reference sequence). This CDR3 is built from 15 residues. The CDR3 DNA reads TGTGCCAGCAGTTGGGGGCAGTCTGCGTCCTATGGCTACACCTTC. Translated: CASSWGQSASYGYTF.

The CDR3: CASSPHDREETQYF. For the CDR3, the DNA is TGTGCCAGCAGTCCTCACGACAGGGAAGAGACCCAGTACTTC. This chain connects TRBV28 to TRBJ2-5, with 7 bases that match TRBD1. CDR1 is MDHEN, CDR2 SYDVKM, per germline. The CDR3 runs 14 residues. V lost 5 bases, J lost 3 bases, and 6 bases stayed unmatched.

V usage is TRBV7-7 and J usage is TRBJ2-2; D unclear. The CDR3 runs to 14 residues. Germline loops: CDR1 SSHAT, CDR2 FNYEAQ (reference sequence). Trimming took off 0 bases at V and 2 bases at J, with 4 bases between the two ends. The CDR3 loop is CASSLAYNTGELFF. CDR3 coding DNA: TGTGCCAGCAGCTTAGCCTATAACACCGGGGAGCTGTTTTTT.

The chain uses TRBV28 and TRBJ2-1; the match to TRBD2 covers 12 bases. V gave up 5 bases and J gave up 10 bases; unmatched junction bases: 9. The germline CDR1 and CDR2 sequences are MDHEN and SYDVKM. This CDR3 comprises 15 residues. CDR3 nucleotides: TGTGCCAGCAGTATACCACTAGCGGGAGGATCGGAGCAGTTCTTC. Protein sequence: CASSIPLAGGSEQFF.

The V gene is TRBV19, the J gene TRBJ2-2; a weak D match, TRBD2 (6 bases). CDR3 length: 15 residues. V lost 5 bases to trimming and J lost 0 bases, with 10 bases between them. Per germline, CDR1 LNHDA and CDR2 SQIVND (reference sequence). The DNA of the CDR3 is TGTGCCAGTAGTCGGGGGTTTGCGAACACCGGGGAGCTGTTTTTT. Translation gives CASSRGFANTGELFF.

The chain couples TRBV27 to TRBJ2-7; 7 nucleotides match TRBD1. Germline lookup yields CDR1 MNHEY and CDR2 SMNVEV (reference sequence). Losses at the gene ends were 6 bases for V and 7 bases for J; bases not matched to a gene: 3. This CDR3 has 11 residues. In DNA form, the CDR3 reads TGTGCCAGCAGACAACAGGGGGAGCAGTACTTC. Encoded protein: CASRQQGEQYF.

The chain uses TRBV7-9 and TRBJ2-3; D gene uncertain. Trimming took 4 bases from V and 0 from J, leaving 11 bases between them. The V gene's germline CDR1 is SEHNR and CDR2 FQNEAQ (reference sequence). CDR3 length equals 15 residues. The CDR3 reads CASSWPRLSTDTQYF. The CDR3 DNA follows: TGTGCCAGCAGCTGGCCCAGACTGAGCACAGATACGCAGTATTTT.

About this clone itself: One junction end does not reproduce the germline sequence, and a read error may be involved. The chain carries TRBV5-6 and TRBJ2-1; D is perhaps TRBD1 (5 bases). Germline CDR1 reads SGHDT; CDR2 reads YYEEEE. The CDR3 length is 11 residues. CDR3 loop: CASLRGAFGVF. The CDR3 nucleotides read TGTGCCAGCCTAAGGGGCGCATTCGGTGTCTTC.

V and J are TRBV4-3 and TRBJ1-3; no firm D call. V lost 0 bases and J 3 bases, leaving 9 bases between the germline ends. Germline CDR1 and CDR2: LGHNA and YSLEER. This CDR3 comprises 15 residues. CDR3 coding DNA: TGCGCCAGCAGCCAAGACAGTTCAGGTGGAAACACCATATATTTT. This translates into CASSQDSSGGNTIYF.

The chain is built from TRBV28 and TRBJ1-4; TRBD1 matches at 7 bases. CDR1 MDHEN and CDR2 SYDVKM come from the germline V gene. The V segment lost 3 bases and the J segment 10 bases; nucleotides outside the gene matches: 8. The CDR3 has 14 residues. This CDR3 is CASSLEGARGKLFF. The DNA for the CDR3 is TGTGCCAGCAGTTTGGAGGGGGCGCGCGGAAAACTGTTTTTT.

Concerning this clone: Additional DNA sequences in this sample encode the identical CDR3. The chain links TRBV27 to TRBJ2-2, with D perhaps TRBD1 (6 bases). Trimming shortened V by 5 bases and J by 5 bases, and 6 bases separated the two germline ends. From germline, CDR1 is MNHEY and CDR2 SMNVEV (reference sequence). This CDR3 has 12 residues. The CDR3 region is CASSRGTGELFF. For the CDR3, the DNA is TGTGCCAGCAGTAGGGGGACCGGGGAGCTGTTTTTT.

This chain links TRBV30 with TRBJ2-7; D is possibly TRBD1 (6 bases). Between the trimmed V and J ends, which lost 4 bases and 4 bases, there was a span of 17 bases. The CDR3 totals 14 residues. Looked up from germline, CDR1 is GTSNPN and CDR2 is SVGIG (reference sequence). CDR3 residues: CAWNLGDTGYEQYF. CDR3 in DNA: TGTGCCTGGAATTTGGGGGACACCGGGTACGAGCAGTACTTC.

The V and J genes are TRBV4-2 and TRBJ2-7, with D possibly TRBD1 on 5 matching bases. CDR1 LGHNA and CDR2 YNFKEQ come from the germline V gene. The V gene lost 2 bases and the J gene lost 1 base, with 12 bases spanning the gap. The CDR3 has 15 residues. The CDR3 here is CASSQNPRESYEQYF. In DNA form, the CDR3 reads TGTGCCAGCAGCCAAAACCCCAGGGAATCCTACGAGCAGTACTTC.

This chain uses TRBV6-5 with TRBJ1-5; D is possibly TRBD1 (5 bases). Looked up from germline, CDR1 is MNHEY and CDR2 is SVGAGI. The CDR3 sequence is 13 residues long. The germline V and J ends were trimmed by 5 bases and 3 bases, with 8 bases remaining between them. CDR3 residues: CASSIGVNQPQHF. DNA of the CDR3: TGTGCCAGCAGTATAGGGGTCAATCAGCCCCAGCATTTT.

This clone was observed once. The V and J genes are TRBV5-1 and TRBJ2-2; TRBD2 aligns across 9 bases. This CDR3 region has 16 residues. The germline V gene has CDR1 SGHRS and CDR2 YFSETQ. J gave up 5 bases and V 1 base, and 6 bases lay outside the gene matches. The CDR3 here is CASSLLPLAGTGELFF. Here the CDR3 DNA reads TGCGCCAGCAGCTTGTTACCCCTAGCGGGAACCGGGGAGCTGTTTTTT.

The chain recombines TRBV7-9 with TRBJ2-7, with TRBD1 as a possible D gene (6 bases). Germline V gene data show CDR1 as SEHNR and CDR2 as FQNEAQ (reference sequence). CDR3 size: 16 residues. V dropped 5 bases and J dropped 3 bases, with 20 bases sitting between them. The CDR3 region has the DNA TGTGCCAGCAGCCCCCAATCTGGACAGCTTTTCTACGAGCAGTACTTC. Translating gives CASSPQSGQLFYEQYF.

This clone showed up just once. V usage is TRBV11-2 and J usage is TRBJ1-3; 9 bases align to TRBD1. In germline, CDR1 is SGHAT, CDR2 FQNNGV. This CDR3 has 18 amino acids. Trimming removed 1 base from V and 3 bases from J; junction bases left unmatched: 10. The CDR3 is CASSLGPNRGRSGNTIYF. The CDR3 region has the DNA TGTGCCAGCAGCTTAGGGCCGAACAGGGGGCGAAGTGGAAACACCATATATTTT.

The chain is built from TRBV28 and TRBJ1-5; tentatively, D is TRBD1 (5 bases). The V gene's germline CDR1 is MDHEN and CDR2 SYDVKM. Trimming left V 5 bases short and J 2 bases short, with 10 bases between. The CDR3 has 14 residues. The CDR3 protein is CASSAGGGNQPQHF. The CDR3 DNA reads TGTGCCAGCAGTGCGGGAGGGGGCAATCAGCCCCAGCATTTT.

The chain recombines TRBV7-9 with TRBJ2-5; 8 nucleotides line up with TRBD1. The DNA matches TRBJ2-7 better at its end, which makes the J call doubtful. The CDR3 has 14 residues. From germline, CDR1 is SEHNR and CDR2 FQNEAQ (reference sequence). In DNA form, the CDR3 reads TGTGCCAGCAGCGGACAGGGTGGAGCCTACGAGCAGTACTTC. It translates to CASSGQGGAYEQYF.

The genes are TRBV4-3 and TRBJ1-4; 7 positions match TRBD1. V lost 0 bases and J lost 8; bases outside the gene matches: 12. Germline values: CDR1 LGHNA, CDR2 YSLEER. The CDR3 sequence is 17 residues long. DNA of the CDR3: TGCGCCAGCAGCCAAGATATAAGGACAGGAGCGGAAGAAAAACTGTTTTTT. Amino acid sequence: CASSQDIRTGAEEKLFF.

This clone was counted a few times. The chain carries TRBV6-5 and TRBJ1-1, with D perhaps matching TRBD1 (6 bases). CDR3 length equals 15 residues. Germline V gene lookup returns CDR1 MNHEY and CDR2 SVGAGI. Between the trimmed V and J ends, which lost 8 bases and 1 base, there was a span of 17 bases. The CDR3 sequence: CASARTARENTEAFF. CDR3 DNA: TGTGCCAGCGCGCGGACAGCTAGGGAGAACACTGAAGCTTTCTTT.

The V gene is TRBV5-6, the J gene TRBJ2-3, with 11 bases aligning to TRBD2. This CDR3 is 18 amino acids long. CDR1 and CDR2 from the germline V gene are SGHDT and YYEEEE. V was pared by 0 bases and J by 7 bases, with 13 bases of the junction left unmatched. CDR3 in DNA: TGTGCCAGCAGCTTGGGCCCTACTAGCGGGGGAGCGTTACATACGCAGTATTTT. Protein product: CASSLGPTSGGALHTQYF. Looking up the rest from reference TRBV5-6 and TRBJ2-3 gives the full variable domain: DAGVTQSPTHLIKTRGQQVTLRCSPKSGHDTVSWYQQALGQGPQFIFQYYEEEERQRGNFPDRFSGHQFPNYSSELNVNALLLGDSALYLCASSLGPTSGGALHTQYFGPGTRLTVL.

The V gene is TRBV7-2, the J gene TRBJ2-2; no firm D call. CDR1 and CDR2 (germline): SGHTA, FQGNSA. This CDR3 is built from 12 residues. The V end lost 5 bases, the J end lost 3 bases, and 4 bases lay between the germline ends. DNA of the CDR3: TGTGCCAGCAGCACTTACACCGGGGAGCTGTTTTTT. Its translation is CASSTYTGELFF.

This rearrangement joins TRBV27 to TRBJ2-1, with TRBD2 identical over 13 bases. The V gene end was trimmed by 6 bases and the J gene end by 7 bases; junction bases not matched to a gene: 3. CDR1 MNHEY and CDR2 SMNVEV come from the germline V gene (reference sequence). The CDR3 length is 14 residues. CDR3 sequence: CASRRGLAGNEQFF. The CDR3 nucleotides read TGTGCCAGCAGGCGGGGACTAGCGGGAAATGAGCAGTTCTTC.